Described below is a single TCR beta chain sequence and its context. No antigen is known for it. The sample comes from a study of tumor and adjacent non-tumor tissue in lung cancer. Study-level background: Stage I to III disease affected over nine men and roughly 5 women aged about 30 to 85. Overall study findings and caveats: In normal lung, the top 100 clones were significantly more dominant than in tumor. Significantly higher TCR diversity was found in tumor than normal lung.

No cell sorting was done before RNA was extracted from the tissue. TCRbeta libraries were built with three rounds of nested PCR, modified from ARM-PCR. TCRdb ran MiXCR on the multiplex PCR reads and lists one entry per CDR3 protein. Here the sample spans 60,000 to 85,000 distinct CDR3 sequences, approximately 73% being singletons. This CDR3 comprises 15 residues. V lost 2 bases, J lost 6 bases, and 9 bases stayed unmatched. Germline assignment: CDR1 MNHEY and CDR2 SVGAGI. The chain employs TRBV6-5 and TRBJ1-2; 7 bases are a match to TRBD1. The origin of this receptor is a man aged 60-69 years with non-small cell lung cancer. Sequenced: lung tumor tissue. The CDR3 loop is CASSYTGRGADGYTF. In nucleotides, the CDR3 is TGTGCCAGCAGTTACACGGGCAGGGGGGCGGATGGCTACACCTTC.